This T cell receptor (beta chain) was captured in a study of cytomegalovirus exposure and HLA in healthy donors. General observations from the study: The study put 150 to 200 TCR beta chains on its list as cytomegalovirus-associated. Specificity of three CMV-associated chains for CMV antigens was verified in vitro.

This clone has only one observation. Its antigen is unidentified. The repertoire was sequenced with immunoSEQ multiplex PCR; TCRdb's copy has only in-frame clones and lacks some. The profile shows about 90,000 clones, 84% of them singletons. The CDR3 loop spans 15 amino acids. V shed 9 bases and J shed 2 bases, with 17 bases lying between them. Germline V gives CDR1 MDHEN, CDR2 SYDVKM. The sample taken for sequencing was PBMCs. The chain joins TRBV28 to TRBJ1-5; D perhaps matches TRBD1 (6 bases). The clonotype was recovered from a woman between 18 and 30 years old in good health and CMV-seropositive. The CDR3 loop is CASSDSQGGNQPQHF. CDR3 DNA: TGTGCCAGTTCCGACTCACAGGGTGGCAATCAGCCCCAGCATTTT.